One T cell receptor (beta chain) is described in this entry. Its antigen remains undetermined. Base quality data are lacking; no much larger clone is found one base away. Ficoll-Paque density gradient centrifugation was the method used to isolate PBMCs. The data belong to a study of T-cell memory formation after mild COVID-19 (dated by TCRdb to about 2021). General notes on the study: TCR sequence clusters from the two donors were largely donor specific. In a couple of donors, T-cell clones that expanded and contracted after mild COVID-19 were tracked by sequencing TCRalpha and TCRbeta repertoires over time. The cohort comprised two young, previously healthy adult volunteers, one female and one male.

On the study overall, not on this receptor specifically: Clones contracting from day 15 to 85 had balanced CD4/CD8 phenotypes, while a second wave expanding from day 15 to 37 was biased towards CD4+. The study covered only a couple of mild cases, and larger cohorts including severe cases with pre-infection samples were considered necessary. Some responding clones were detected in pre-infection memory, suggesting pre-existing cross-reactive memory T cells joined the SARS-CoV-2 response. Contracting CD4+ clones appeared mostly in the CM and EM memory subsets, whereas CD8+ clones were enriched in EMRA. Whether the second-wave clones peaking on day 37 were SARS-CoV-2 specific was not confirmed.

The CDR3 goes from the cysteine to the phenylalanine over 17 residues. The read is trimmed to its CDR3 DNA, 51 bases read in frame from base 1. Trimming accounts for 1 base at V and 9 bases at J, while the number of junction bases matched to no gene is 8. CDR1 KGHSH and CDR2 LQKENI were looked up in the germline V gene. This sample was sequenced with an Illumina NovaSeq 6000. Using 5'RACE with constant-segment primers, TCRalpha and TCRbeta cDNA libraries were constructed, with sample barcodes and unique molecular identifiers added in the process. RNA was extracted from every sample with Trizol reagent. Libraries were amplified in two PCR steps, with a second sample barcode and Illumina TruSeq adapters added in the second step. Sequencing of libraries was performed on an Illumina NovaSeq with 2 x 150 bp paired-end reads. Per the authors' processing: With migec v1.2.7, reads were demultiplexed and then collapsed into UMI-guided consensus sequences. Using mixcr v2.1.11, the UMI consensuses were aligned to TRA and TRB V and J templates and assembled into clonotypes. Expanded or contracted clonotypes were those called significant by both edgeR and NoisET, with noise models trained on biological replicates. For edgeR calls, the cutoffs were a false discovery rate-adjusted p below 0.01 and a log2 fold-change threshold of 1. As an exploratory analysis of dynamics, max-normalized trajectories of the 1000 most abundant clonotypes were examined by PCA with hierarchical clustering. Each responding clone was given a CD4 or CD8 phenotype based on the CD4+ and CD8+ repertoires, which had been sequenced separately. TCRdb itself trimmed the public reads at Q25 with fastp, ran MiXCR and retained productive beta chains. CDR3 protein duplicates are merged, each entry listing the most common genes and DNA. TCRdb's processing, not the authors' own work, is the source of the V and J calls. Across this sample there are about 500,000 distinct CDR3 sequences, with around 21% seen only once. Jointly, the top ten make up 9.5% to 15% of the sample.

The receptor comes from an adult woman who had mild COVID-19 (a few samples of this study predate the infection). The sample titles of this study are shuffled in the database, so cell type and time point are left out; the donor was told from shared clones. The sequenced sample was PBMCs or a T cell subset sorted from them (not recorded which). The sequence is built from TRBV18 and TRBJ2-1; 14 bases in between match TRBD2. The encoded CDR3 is CASSPLLTSGGASEQFF. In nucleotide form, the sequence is TGTGCCAGCTCACCACTCCTGACTAGCGGGGGGGCATCTGAGCAGTTCTTC.